These T cell receptor beta chains were read from a single sample in a study of CD8 T cells in ankylosing spondylitis. TCRdb independently ran MiXCR on the 5' RACE reads; one entry per CDR3 protein. Of over 130,000 distinct CDR3 sequences listed, more than 40% are singletons. Sequencing was performed on synovial fluid, either unsorted or a sorted T cell fraction (not recorded which). Receptor source: a male donor with ankylosing spondylitis. Each CDR3 is given with its conserved first and last residue. D genes are given only for firm matches. Size is stated for part of the rows, as once, few or many counts, or as a class when the clone is expanded.

d_gene,v_gene,abundance,j_gene,CDR3aa,CDR3nt
NA,TRBV7-9,few,TRBJ2-5,CASSLAGGHWETQYF,TGTGCCAGCAGCTTAGCGGGAGGACACTGGGAGACCCAGTACTTC
NA,TRBV6-1,NA,TRBJ2-3,CASSLIKIRAIPYTDTQYF,TGTGCCAGCAGTCTTATTAAGATCCGGGCCATCCCGTACACAGATACGCAGTATTTT
NA,TRBV7-9,NA,TRBJ2-3,CASSLALGGFSADTQYF,TGTGCCAGCAGCTTAGCGCTTGGGGGGTTTTCGGCAGATACGCAGTATTTT
NA,TRBV6-5,NA,TRBJ1-2,CASSFHSTSGYTF,TGTGCCAGCAGTTTTCACAGTACCTCCGGCTACACCTTC
NA,TRBV7-9,NA,TRBJ2-2,CASSPRGSPIAGELFF,TGTGCCAGCAGCCCGAGGGGTAGCCCAATTGCCGGGGAGCTGTTTTTT
NA,TRBV27,NA,TRBJ1-1,CASGRCLHCLNTEAFF,TGTGCCTCGGGACGGTGTCTTCATTGCTTGAACACTGAAGCTTTCTTT
NA,TRBV12-3/TRBV12-4,few,TRBJ2-5,CASSLWFGGVETQYF,TGTGCCAGCAGTTTATGGTTCGGGGGTGTAGAGACCCAGTACTTC
NA,TRBV28,NA,TRBJ1-5,CASSFPGALLRNQPQHF,TGTGCCAGCAGTTTTCCGGGGGCTCTTCTTAGGAATCAGCCCCAGCATTTT
TRBD2,TRBV5-6,NA,TRBJ2-5,CASRHKPGGVQETQYF,TGTGCCAGCAGGCATAAACCGGGGGGTGTACAAGAGACCCAGTACTTC
NA,TRBV11-1,few,TRBJ2-6,CASSPPMGGTSGANVLTF,TGTGCCAGCAGCCCCCCTATGGGGGGAACTTCTGGGGCCAACGTCCTGACTTTC
NA,TRBV7-9,NA,TRBJ2-5,CASSLSTGQETQYF,TGTGCCAGCAGCCTGTCGACAGGCCAAGAGACCCAGTACTTC
NA,TRBV27,NA,TRBJ2-7,CASSFSGHHYEQYF,TGTGCCAGCAGTTTCAGCGGACACCACTACGAGCAGTACTTC
NA,TRBV12-3/TRBV12-4,NA,TRBJ1-4,CASSPRVRTNEKLFF,TGTGCCAGCAGTCCCCGGGTCCGGACTAATGAAAAACTGTTTTTT
NA,TRBV29-1,NA,TRBJ2-1,CSVERGGEQFF,TGCAGCGTTGAGAGGGGGGGTGAGCAGTTCTTC
NA,TRBV1,NA,TRBJ2-3,CTSSHSHLGGGAEARTDTQYF,TGCACCAGCAGCCATTCACACCTTGGCGGGGGGGCGGAAGCCCGCACAGATACGCAGTATTTT
TRBD2,TRBV7-3,NA,TRBJ2-2,CASSSGTSGPGELFF,TGTGCCAGCAGCTCCGGGACTAGCGGGCCCGGGGAGCTGTTTTTT
NA,TRBV27,NA,TRBJ1-1,CASSLSLGLSTEAFF,TGTGCCAGCAGTTTATCGTTGGGGTTGAGCACTGAAGCTTTCTTT
TRBD2,TRBV2,NA,TRBJ2-1,CASSVREFPYNEQFF,TGTGCCAGCAGTGTGCGGGAGTTCCCCTACAATGAGCAGTTCTTC
TRBD2,TRBV19,NA,TRBJ2-3,CASRFLAGATDTQYF,TGTGCCAGTCGCTTTCTAGCGGGAGCAACAGATACGCAGTATTTT
NA,TRBV6-5,few,TRBJ2-1,CASSPQGNEQFF,TGTGCCAGCAGTCCTCAGGGCAATGAGCAGTTCTTC
TRBD2,TRBV12-3/TRBV12-4,few,TRBJ2-2,CASSRTSEYTGELFF,TGTGCCAGCAGTAGGACTAGCGAATACACCGGGGAGCTGTTTTTT
TRBD1,TRBV4-2,NA,TRBJ2-7,CASSQDVGTGSYEQYF,TGTGCCAGCAGCCAGGACGTCGGGACAGGATCCTACGAGCAGTACTTC
TRBD1,TRBV14,NA,TRBJ1-1,CASTAKDRGYPSTEAFF,TGTGCCAGCACCGCGAAGGACAGGGGGTATCCAAGTACTGAAGCTTTCTTT
TRBD2,TRBV5-1,NA,TRBJ2-1,CASSSASGRVDNEQFF,TGCGCCAGCAGCTCCGCTAGCGGGAGGGTAGACAATGAGCAGTTCTTC
NA,TRBV12-3/TRBV12-4,few,TRBJ2-7,CASSSEKDEQYF,TGTGCCAGCAGTTCAGAGAAGGACGAGCAGTACTTC
NA,TRBV6-5,NA,TRBJ2-5,CASSYSRHPQETQYF,TGTGCCAGCAGTTACTCGAGGCATCCTCAAGAGACCCAGTACTTC
NA,TRBV7-9,NA,TRBJ2-3,CASSPALAAQSTDTQYF,TGTGCCAGCAGCCCAGCCCTGGCGGCACAAAGCACAGATACGCAGTATTTT
NA,TRBV20-1,few,TRBJ1-6,CSARVGAAISTLHF,TGCAGTGCTAGAGTAGGGGCGGCGATATCGACCCTCCACTTT
TRBD1,TRBV6-1,NA,TRBJ1-6,CASSEEGTGISPLHF,TGTGCCAGCAGTGAAGAGGGGACAGGGATTTCACCCCTCCACTTT
TRBD2,TRBV20-1,few,TRBJ2-5,CSARGGGAGETQYF,TGCAGTGCTAGAGGGGGAGGGGCGGGGGAGACCCAGTACTTC
NA,TRBV5-5,NA,TRBJ2-5,CASSAGLSGRGETQYF,TGTGCCAGCAGCGCCGGGCTTAGTGGCAGGGGAGAGACCCAGTACTTC
NA,TRBV28,few,TRBJ2-6,CASDRTPGTSWAGANVLTF,TGTGCCAGCGACCGCACCCCCGGGACAAGCTGGGCTGGGGCCAACGTCCTGACTTTC
NA,TRBV6-2/TRBV6-3,NA,TRBJ2-1,CASSYSGRQGYYNEQFF,TGTGCCAGCAGTTACTCAGGGCGGCAGGGGTACTACAATGAGCAGTTCTTC
NA,TRBV7-9,few,TRBJ2-2,CASHPGYSDELFF,TGTGCCAGCCACCCTGGTTACAGTGATGAGCTGTTTTTT
NA,TRBV4-1,NA,TRBJ2-7,CASRRQPNLGEQYF,TGCGCCAGCAGGCGACAGCCCAATCTGGGTGAGCAGTACTTC
NA,TRBV6-2/TRBV6-3,NA,TRBJ2-2,CASSFLALKHGELFF,TGTGCCAGCAGTTTCCTAGCGTTAAAACACGGGGAGCTGTTTTTT
NA,TRBV7-2,NA,TRBJ2-1,CASSLFGSPEQFF,TGTGCCAGCAGCTTATTCGGGAGTCCGGAGCAGTTCTTC
NA,TRBV4-3,few,TRBJ2-1,CAGGCRRKHNEQFF,TGCGCCGGGGGGTGTAGGCGAAAGCACAATGAGCAGTTCTTC
NA,TRBV7-9,many,TRBJ2-2,CASMPVGGAAIGELFF,TGTGCCAGCATGCCCGTAGGGGGTGCGGCTATCGGGGAGCTGTTTTTT
NA,TRBV2,few,TRBJ1-5,CASSELGQIIAGNQPQHF,TGTGCCAGCAGTGAATTAGGTCAGATCATAGCGGGCAATCAGCCCCAGCATTTT
TRBD2,TRBV6-1,many,TRBJ2-1,CASSPPLASGNRYEQFF,TGTGCCAGCAGCCCGCCTCTAGCTAGCGGGAATCGTTATGAGCAGTTCTTC
TRBD1,TRBV10-3,NA,TRBJ1-2,CATGQGQGAYGYTF,TGTGCCACCGGACAGGGACAGGGGGCTTATGGCTACACCTTC
NA,TRBV25-1,NA,TRBJ1-2,CASRWSGGYTF,TGTGCCAGCCGCTGGTCCGGTGGCTACACCTTC
TRBD2,TRBV4-1,NA,TRBJ2-7,CASSQRVWWTSGSYEQYF,TGCGCCAGCAGCCAAAGGGTTTGGTGGACTAGCGGGAGCTACGAGCAGTACTTC
TRBD2,TRBV6-1,NA,TRBJ2-1,CASSRTSGHYNEQFF,TGTGCCAGCAGTCGGACTAGCGGGCACTACAATGAGCAGTTCTTC
NA,TRBV7-8,NA,TRBJ2-1,CASSLRFGRSYNEQFF,TGTGCCAGCAGCTTACGTTTCGGCCGCTCCTACAATGAGCAGTTCTTC
NA,TRBV29-1,NA,TRBJ2-5,CSVDRGQVGATQYF,TGCAGCGTTGACCGAGGGCAGGTCGGGGCGACCCAGTACTTC
NA,TRBV7-2,NA,TRBJ1-2,CASSLRTGNYGYTF,TGTGCCAGCAGCTTAAGGACGGGCAACTATGGCTACACCTTC
NA,TRBV11-2,once,TRBJ2-7,CASSPTYPTDYEQYF,TGTGCCAGCAGCCCCACCTATCCCACGGACTACGAGCAGTACTTC
NA,TRBV15,NA,TRBJ2-1,CATSRDAGQPNEQFF,TGTGCCACCAGCAGAGATGCAGGTCAACCCAATGAGCAGTTCTTC
NA,TRBV12-3/TRBV12-4,few,TRBJ2-1,CASSYEVARYNEQFF,TGTGCCAGCAGCTATGAGGTAGCTAGGTACAATGAGCAGTTCTTC
TRBD1,TRBV12-3/TRBV12-4,NA,TRBJ1-1,CATSTGSTEAFF,TGTGCCACCTCGACAGGGTCGACTGAAGCTTTCTTT
TRBD1,TRBV20-1,NA,TRBJ2-7,CSARDSYYEQYF,TGCAGTGCTCGGGACAGCTACTACGAGCAGTACTTC